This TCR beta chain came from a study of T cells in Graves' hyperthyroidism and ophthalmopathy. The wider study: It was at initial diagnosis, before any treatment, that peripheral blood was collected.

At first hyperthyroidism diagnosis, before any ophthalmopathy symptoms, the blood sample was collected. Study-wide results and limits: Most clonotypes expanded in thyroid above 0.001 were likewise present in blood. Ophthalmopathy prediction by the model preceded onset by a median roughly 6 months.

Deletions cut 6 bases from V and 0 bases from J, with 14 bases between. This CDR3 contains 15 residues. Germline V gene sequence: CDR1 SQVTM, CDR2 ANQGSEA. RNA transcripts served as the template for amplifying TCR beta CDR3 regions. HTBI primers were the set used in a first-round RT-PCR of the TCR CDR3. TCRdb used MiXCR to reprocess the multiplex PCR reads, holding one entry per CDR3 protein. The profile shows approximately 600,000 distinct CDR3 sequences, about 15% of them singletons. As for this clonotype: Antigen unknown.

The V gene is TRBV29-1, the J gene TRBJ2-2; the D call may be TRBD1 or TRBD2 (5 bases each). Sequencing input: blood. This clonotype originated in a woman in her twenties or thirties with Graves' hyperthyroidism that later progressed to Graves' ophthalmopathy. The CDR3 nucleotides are TGCAGCGTGCGCACCGGGGCCGCGAACACCGGGGAGCTGTTTTTT. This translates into CSVRTGAANTGELFF.